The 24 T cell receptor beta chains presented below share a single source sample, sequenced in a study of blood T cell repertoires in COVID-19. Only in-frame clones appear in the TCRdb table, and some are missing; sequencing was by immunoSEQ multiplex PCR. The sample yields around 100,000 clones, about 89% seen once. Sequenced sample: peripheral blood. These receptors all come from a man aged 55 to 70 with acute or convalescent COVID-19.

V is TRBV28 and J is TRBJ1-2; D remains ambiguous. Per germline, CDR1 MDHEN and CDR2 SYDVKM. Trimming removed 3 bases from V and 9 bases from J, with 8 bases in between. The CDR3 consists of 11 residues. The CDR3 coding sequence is TGTGCCAGCAGTTTGTCTAATCGCTACACCTTC. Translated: CASSLSNRYTF.

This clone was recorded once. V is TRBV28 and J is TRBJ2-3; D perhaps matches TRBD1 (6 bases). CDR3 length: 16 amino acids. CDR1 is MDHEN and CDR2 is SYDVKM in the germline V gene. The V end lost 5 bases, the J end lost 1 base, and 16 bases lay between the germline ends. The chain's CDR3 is CASSPNRGGGTDTQYF. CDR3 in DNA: TGTGCCAGCAGTCCAAATCGAGGGGGTGGCACAGATACGCAGTATTTT.

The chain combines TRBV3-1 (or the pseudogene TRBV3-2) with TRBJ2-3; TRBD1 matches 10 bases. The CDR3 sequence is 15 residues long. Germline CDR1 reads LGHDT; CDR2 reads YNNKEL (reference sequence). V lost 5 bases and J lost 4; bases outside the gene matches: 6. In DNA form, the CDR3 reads TGTGCCAGCAGCTGGACAGGGGGGGAGGCAGATACGCAGTATTTT. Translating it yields CASSWTGGEADTQYF.

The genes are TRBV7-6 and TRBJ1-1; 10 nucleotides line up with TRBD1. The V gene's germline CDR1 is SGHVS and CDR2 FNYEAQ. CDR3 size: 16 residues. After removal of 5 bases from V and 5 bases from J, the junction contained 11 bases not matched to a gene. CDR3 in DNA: TGTGCCAGCAGCCCGGGGGCGGGACAGGGGTGGACTGAAGCTTTCTTT. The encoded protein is CASSPGAGQGWTEAFF. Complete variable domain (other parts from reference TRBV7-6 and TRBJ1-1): GAGVSQSPRYKVTKRGQDVALRCDPISGHVSLYWYRQALGQGPEFLTYFNYEAQQDKSGLPNDRFSAERPEGSISTLTIQRTEQRDSAMYRCASSPGAGQGWTEAFFGQGTRLTVV.

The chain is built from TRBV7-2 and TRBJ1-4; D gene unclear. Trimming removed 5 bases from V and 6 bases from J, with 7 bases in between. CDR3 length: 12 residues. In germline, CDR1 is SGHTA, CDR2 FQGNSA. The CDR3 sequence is CASSRVYEKLFF. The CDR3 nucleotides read TGTGCCAGCAGCCGTGTCTATGAAAAACTGTTTTTT.

The CDR3 sequence is CASSKTGHTDTQYF. As DNA, the CDR3 is TGTGCCAGCAGCAAGACAGGGCACACAGATACGCAGTATTTT. V gene TRBV2 combines with J gene TRBJ2-3; TRBD1 agrees at 7 bases. Germline CDR1 and CDR2: SNHLY and FYNNEI. CDR3 size: 14 residues. V trimming: 6 bases; J trimming: 2 bases; junction bases outside the gene matches: 5. Drawing the rest from reference TRBV2 and TRBJ2-3, the complete variable domain is EPEVTQTPSHQVTQMGQEVILRCVPISNHLYFYWYRQILGQKVEFLVSFYNNEISEKSEIFDDQFSVERPDGSNFTLKIRSTKLEDSAMYFCASSKTGHTDTQYFGPGTRLTVL.

CDR3 bases: TGTGCCAGCAGCCGGGACAGGGGAGGTCAGACCCAGTACTTC. It specifies CASSRDRGGQTQYF. The chain recombines TRBV2 with TRBJ2-5, with 10 bases matching TRBD1. This CDR3 contains 14 residues. Germline V CDR1 and CDR2: SNHLY, FYNNEI. V shed 6 bases, J shed 6 bases, and the junction held 7 bases outside the gene matches.

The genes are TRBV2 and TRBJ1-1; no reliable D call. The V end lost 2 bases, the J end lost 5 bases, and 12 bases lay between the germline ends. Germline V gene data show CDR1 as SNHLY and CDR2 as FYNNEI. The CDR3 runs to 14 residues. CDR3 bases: TGTGCCAGCAGTGAACTTGGGCTTTGGACTGAAGCTTTCTTT. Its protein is CASSELGLWTEAFF.

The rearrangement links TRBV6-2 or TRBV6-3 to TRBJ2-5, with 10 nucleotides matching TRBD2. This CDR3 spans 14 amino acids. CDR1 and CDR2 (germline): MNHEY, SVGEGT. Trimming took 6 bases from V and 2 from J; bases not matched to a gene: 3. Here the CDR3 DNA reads TGTGCCAGCAGCAGGACTAGCGGACAAGAGACCCAGTACTTC. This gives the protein CASSRTSGQETQYF.

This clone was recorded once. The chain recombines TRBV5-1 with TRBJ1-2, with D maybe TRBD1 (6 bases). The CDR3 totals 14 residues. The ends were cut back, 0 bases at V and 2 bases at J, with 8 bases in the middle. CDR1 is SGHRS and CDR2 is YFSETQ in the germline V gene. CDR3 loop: CASSLEDSNYGYTF. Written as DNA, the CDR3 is TGCGCCAGCAGCTTGGAGGACAGCAACTATGGCTACACCTTC. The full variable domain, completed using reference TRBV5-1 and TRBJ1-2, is KAGVTQTPRYLIKTRGQQVTLSCSPISGHRSVSWYQQTPGQGLQFLFEYFSETQRNKGNFPGRFSGRQFSNSRSEMNVSTLELGDSALYLCASSLEDSNYGYTFGSGTRLTVV.

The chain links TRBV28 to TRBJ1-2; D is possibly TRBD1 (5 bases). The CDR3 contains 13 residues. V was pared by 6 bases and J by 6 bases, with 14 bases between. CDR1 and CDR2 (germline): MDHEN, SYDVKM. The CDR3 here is CASSPPRGHGYTF. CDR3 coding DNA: TGTGCCAGCAGCCCGCCTAGGGGTCATGGCTACACCTTC.

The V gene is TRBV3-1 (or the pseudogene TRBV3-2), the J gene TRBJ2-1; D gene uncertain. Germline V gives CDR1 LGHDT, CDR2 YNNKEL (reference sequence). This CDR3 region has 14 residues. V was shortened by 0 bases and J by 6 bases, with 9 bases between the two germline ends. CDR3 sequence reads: CASSQDIVSNEQFF. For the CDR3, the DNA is TGTGCCAGCAGCCAAGATATAGTAAGCAATGAGCAGTTCTTC.

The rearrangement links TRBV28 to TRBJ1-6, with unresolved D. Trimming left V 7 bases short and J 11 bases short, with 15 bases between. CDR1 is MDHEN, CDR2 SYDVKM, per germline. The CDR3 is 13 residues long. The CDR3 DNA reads TGTGCCAGCACCCCTACCCGGAGGGCACCCCTCCACTTT. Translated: CASTPTRRAPLHF.

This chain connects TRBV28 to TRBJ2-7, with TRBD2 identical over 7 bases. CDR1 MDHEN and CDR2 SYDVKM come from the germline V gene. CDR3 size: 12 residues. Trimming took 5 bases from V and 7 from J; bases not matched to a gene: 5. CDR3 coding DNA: TGTGCCAGCAGTCCCCCCGGGGGGGAGCAGTACTTC. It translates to CASSPPGGEQYF.

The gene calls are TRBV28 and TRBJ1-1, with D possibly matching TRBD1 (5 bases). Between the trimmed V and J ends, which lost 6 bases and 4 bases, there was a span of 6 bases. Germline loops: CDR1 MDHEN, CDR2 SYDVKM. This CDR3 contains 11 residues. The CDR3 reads CASRDSTEAFF. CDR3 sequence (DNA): TGTGCCAGCAGAGACAGCACTGAAGCTTTCTTT. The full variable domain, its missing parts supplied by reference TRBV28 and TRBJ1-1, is DVKVTQSSRYLVKRTGEKVFLECVQDMDHENMFWYRQDPGLGLRLIYFSYDVKMKEKGDIPEGYSVSREKKERFSLILESASTNQTSMYLCASRDSTEAFFGQGTRLTVV.

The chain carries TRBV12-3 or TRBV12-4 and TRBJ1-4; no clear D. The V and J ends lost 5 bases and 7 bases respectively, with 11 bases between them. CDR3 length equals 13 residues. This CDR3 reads CASSTAAGEKLFF. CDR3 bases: TGTGCCAGCAGTACAGCGGCGGGTGAAAAACTGTTTTTT.

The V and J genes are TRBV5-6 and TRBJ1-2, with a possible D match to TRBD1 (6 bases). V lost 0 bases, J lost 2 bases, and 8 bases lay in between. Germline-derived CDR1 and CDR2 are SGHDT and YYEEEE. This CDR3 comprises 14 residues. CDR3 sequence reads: CASSLGQGNYGYTF. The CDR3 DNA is TGTGCCAGCAGCTTGGGGCAGGGGAACTATGGCTACACCTTC.

The CDR3 DNA follows: TGTGCCAGCAGCCCTCGACAGGGAATGGGCTACACCTTC. It encodes CASSPRQGMGYTF. This rearrangement joins TRBV14 to TRBJ1-2; 7 bases are shared with TRBD1. This CDR3 contains 13 residues. Germline trimming cut 4 bases from V and 8 bases from J; bases unmatched to any gene: 7. CDR1 and CDR2 from the germline V gene are SGHDN and FVKESK.

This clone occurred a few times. For the CDR3, the DNA is TGTGCCAGCAGCCAGAACCGGAACACTGAAGCTTTCTTT. This translates into CASSQNRNTEAFF. This chain joins TRBV7-2 and TRBJ1-1; D is unclear. Trimming shortened V by 5 bases and J by 1 base, and 8 bases separated the two germline ends. Germline-derived CDR1 and CDR2 are SGHTA and FQGNSA. This CDR3 comprises 13 residues.

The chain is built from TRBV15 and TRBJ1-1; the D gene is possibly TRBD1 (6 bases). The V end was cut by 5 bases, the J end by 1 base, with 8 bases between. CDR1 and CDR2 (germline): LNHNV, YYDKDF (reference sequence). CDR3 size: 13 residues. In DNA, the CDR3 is TGTGCCACCAGCTCGACAGGGAACACTGAAGCTTTCTTT. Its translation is CATSSTGNTEAFF.

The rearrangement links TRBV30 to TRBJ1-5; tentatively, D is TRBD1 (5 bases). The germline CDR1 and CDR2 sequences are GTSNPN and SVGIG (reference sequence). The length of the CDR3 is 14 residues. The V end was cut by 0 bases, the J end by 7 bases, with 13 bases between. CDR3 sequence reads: CAWSVGGDRQPQHF. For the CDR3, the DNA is TGTGCCTGGAGTGTGGGAGGGGATAGGCAGCCCCAGCATTTT.

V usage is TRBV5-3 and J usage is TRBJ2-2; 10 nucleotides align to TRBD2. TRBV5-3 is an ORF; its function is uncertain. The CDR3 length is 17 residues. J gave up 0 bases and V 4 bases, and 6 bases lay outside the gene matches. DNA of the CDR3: TGTGCCAGAAGCCCTCTAGCGGGAGTCGCGAACACCGGGGAGCTGTTTTTT. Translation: CARSPLAGVANTGELFF.

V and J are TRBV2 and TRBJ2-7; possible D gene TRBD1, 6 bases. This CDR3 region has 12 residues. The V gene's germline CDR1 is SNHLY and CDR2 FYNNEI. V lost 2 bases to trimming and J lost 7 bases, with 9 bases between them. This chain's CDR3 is CASSETGYEQYV. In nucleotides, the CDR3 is TGTGCCAGCAGTGAAACAGGGTATGAGCAGTACGTC.

CDR3 sequence (DNA): TGTGCCAGCAGCCGACAGCAGTACGAGCAGTACTTC. This encodes CASSRQQYEQYF. V usage is TRBV2 and J usage is TRBJ2-7; possibly TRBD1 for D (5 bases). The CDR3 runs to 12 residues. Germline assignment: CDR1 SNHLY and CDR2 FYNNEI. Trimming removed 6 bases at V and 4 bases at J, with 10 bases between. Variable domain in full (rest from reference TRBV2 and TRBJ2-7): EPEVTQTPSHQVTQMGQEVILRCVPISNHLYFYWYRQILGQKVEFLVSFYNNEISEKSEIFDDQFSVERPDGSNFTLKIRSTKLEDSAMYFCASSRQQYEQYFGPGTRLTVT.